This record concerns one T cell receptor (beta chain) sequence. What it binds is not known. TCRdb used MiXCR to reprocess the RT-PCR reads, holding one entry per CDR3 protein. The data contain roughly 670,000 distinct CDR3 sequences, about 14% of them singletons. The data were obtained in a study of response to subunit inactivated influenza vaccine. This CDR3 has 16 amino acids. V lost 0 bases and J lost 7, with 15 bases in between. Germline V lookup: CDR1 SGHTA, CDR2 FQGNSA. Study-wide points: The authors proposed limited new T cell recruitment per seasonal influenza vaccination.

This sequence joins TRBV7-2 and TRBJ2-2; D gene unclear. The sample was PBMCs from blood, taken around two weeks before vaccination. The receptor comes from a man aged 50 to 59 who received an inactivated influenza vaccine. CDR3 sequence: CASSLASGFVLGELFF. In DNA, the CDR3 is TGTGCCAGCAGCTTAGCGTCCGGGTTTGTACTCGGGGAGCTGTTTTTT.